The rows below give T cell receptor beta chains drawn from one sample of a study of early T cells in non-severe SARS-CoV-2 infection. TCRdb re-called the 5' RACE reads with MiXCR, one entry per CDR3 protein. Of about 43,000 distinct CDR3 sequences detected, under 13% appear once; the ten largest clones hold roughly 9%. Source material: whole blood. Source of these receptors: an adult who was a healthcare worker with PCR-confirmed SARS-CoV-2 infection or an uninfected control (not recorded which). CDR3s include the opening cysteine and the closing phenylalanine or tryptophan. The order of the fields is CDR3 protein, CDR3 DNA, clone size, D gene, J gene, V gene. A D gene is named only where the DNA matches it firmly. Clone size appears in some rows only: once, few, many, or a class for an expanded clone.

CDR3aa: CASSVEYGAYEQYF; CDR3nt: TGTGCCAGCAGCGTAGAGTACGGGGCCTACGAGCAGTACTTC; abundance: many; d_gene: NA; j_gene: TRBJ2-7; v_gene: TRBV9
CDR3aa: CSATYRGGGEGYTF; CDR3nt: TGCAGCGCCACGTACAGGGGTGGTGGAGAAGGCTACACCTTC; abundance: many; d_gene: TRBD1; j_gene: TRBJ1-2; v_gene: TRBV29-1
CDR3aa: CASSISGGYEQYF; CDR3nt: TGTGCCAGCAGCATCTCAGGGGGCTACGAGCAGTACTTC; abundance: many; d_gene: TRBD1; j_gene: TRBJ2-7; v_gene: TRBV7-2
CDR3aa: CASSGNGRQNYGYTF; CDR3nt: TGCGCCAGCAGTGGTAACGGGAGGCAAAACTATGGCTACACCTTC; abundance: few; d_gene: NA; j_gene: TRBJ1-2; v_gene: TRBV10-2
CDR3aa: CAISSDLNTEAFF; CDR3nt: TGTGCCATCAGTAGCGATTTGAACACTGAAGCTTTCTTT; abundance: few; d_gene: NA; j_gene: TRBJ1-1; v_gene: TRBV10-3
CDR3aa: CSARGPGQGFSEQYF; CDR3nt: TGCAGTGCTAGAGGTCCGGGACAGGGGTTTTCCGAGCAGTACTTC; abundance: few; d_gene: TRBD1; j_gene: TRBJ2-7; v_gene: TRBV20-1
CDR3aa: CASTRRPYEQYF; CDR3nt: TGTGCCAGTACTCGGAGGCCCTACGAGCAGTACTTC; abundance: NA; d_gene: NA; j_gene: TRBJ2-7; v_gene: TRBV6-4
CDR3aa: CATSRETGLNNSPLHF; CDR3nt: TGTGCCACCAGCAGAGAGACAGGACTAAATAATTCACCCCTCCACTTT; abundance: few; d_gene: NA; j_gene: TRBJ1-6; v_gene: TRBV15
CDR3aa: CSASFRDTEAFF; CDR3nt: TGCAGTGCTAGTTTTCGGGACACTGAAGCTTTCTTT; abundance: many; d_gene: NA; j_gene: TRBJ1-1; v_gene: TRBV20-1
CDR3aa: CASSLGGGRLGSPLHF; CDR3nt: TGTGCCAGCAGCTTAGGAGGGGGCAGGCTGGGATCACCCCTCCACTTT; abundance: many; d_gene: TRBD1; j_gene: TRBJ1-6; v_gene: TRBV7-2
CDR3aa: CSAGQGISYEQYF; CDR3nt: TGCAGTGCTGGACAGGGGATCTCCTACGAGCAGTACTTC; abundance: many; d_gene: TRBD1; j_gene: TRBJ2-7; v_gene: TRBV20-1
CDR3aa: CSTGTGGYNEQFF; CDR3nt: TGCAGCACCGGGACAGGGGGCTACAATGAGCAGTTCTTC; abundance: NA; d_gene: TRBD1; j_gene: TRBJ2-1; v_gene: TRBV29-1
CDR3aa: CASSPGVANEKLFF; CDR3nt: TGTGCCAGCAGCCCAGGAGTGGCTAATGAAAAACTGTTTTTT; abundance: many; d_gene: NA; j_gene: TRBJ1-4; v_gene: TRBV7-6
CDR3aa: CAISEWDRDSNQPQHF; CDR3nt: TGTGCCATCAGTGAGTGGGACAGAGATAGCAATCAGCCCCAGCATTTT; abundance: NA; d_gene: TRBD1; j_gene: TRBJ1-5; v_gene: TRBV10-3
CDR3aa: CAIRDSGRFPNTF; CDR3nt: TGTGCCATCAGGGACTCAGGAAGGTTTCCCAACACCTTC; abundance: many; d_gene: NA; j_gene: TRBJ1-2; v_gene: TRBV10-3
CDR3aa: CASSLVAGGIAFF; CDR3nt: TGTGCCAGCAGCTTAGTAGCGGGGGGGATAGCTTTCTTT; abundance: few; d_gene: NA; j_gene: TRBJ1-1; v_gene: TRBV11-2
CDR3aa: CASSLAVGLAGPGELFF; CDR3nt: TGTGCCAGCAGCTTAGCGGTCGGGCTAGCGGGGCCCGGGGAGCTGTTTTTT; abundance: NA; d_gene: TRBD2; j_gene: TRBJ2-2; v_gene: TRBV7-8
CDR3aa: CASSGAYEQYF; CDR3nt: TGTGCCAGCAGCGGGGCGTACGAGCAGTACTTC; abundance: many; d_gene: NA; j_gene: TRBJ2-7; v_gene: TRBV6-5
CDR3aa: CASSEGDSPREAFF; CDR3nt: TGTGCCAGCAGTGAGGGGGACAGCCCGAGGGAAGCTTTCTTT; abundance: many; d_gene: TRBD1; j_gene: TRBJ1-1; v_gene: TRBV9
CDR3aa: CASSSGTVSIF; CDR3nt: TGTGCCAGCAGTTCCGGGACAGTCTCTATATTC; abundance: few; d_gene: TRBD1; j_gene: TRBJ2-7; v_gene: TRBV6-2/TRBV6-3
CDR3aa: CASSATGTGVTFF; CDR3nt: TGCGCCAGCAGCGCAACCGGGACAGGGGTCACTTTCTTT; abundance: few; d_gene: TRBD1; j_gene: TRBJ1-1; v_gene: TRBV5-1
CDR3aa: CASSRGDTEAFF; CDR3nt: TGCGCCAGCAGCCGTGGGGACACTGAAGCTTTCTTT; abundance: NA; d_gene: NA; j_gene: TRBJ1-1; v_gene: TRBV5-1
CDR3aa: CASSVATRAAQETQYF; CDR3nt: TGTGCCAGCAGCGTAGCTACACGGGCAGCCCAAGAGACCCAGTACTTC; abundance: NA; d_gene: NA; j_gene: TRBJ2-5; v_gene: TRBV9
CDR3aa: CASTLGAEAFF; CDR3nt: TGCGCCAGCACCCTCGGCGCTGAAGCTTTCTTT; abundance: many; d_gene: NA; j_gene: TRBJ1-1; v_gene: TRBV10-2